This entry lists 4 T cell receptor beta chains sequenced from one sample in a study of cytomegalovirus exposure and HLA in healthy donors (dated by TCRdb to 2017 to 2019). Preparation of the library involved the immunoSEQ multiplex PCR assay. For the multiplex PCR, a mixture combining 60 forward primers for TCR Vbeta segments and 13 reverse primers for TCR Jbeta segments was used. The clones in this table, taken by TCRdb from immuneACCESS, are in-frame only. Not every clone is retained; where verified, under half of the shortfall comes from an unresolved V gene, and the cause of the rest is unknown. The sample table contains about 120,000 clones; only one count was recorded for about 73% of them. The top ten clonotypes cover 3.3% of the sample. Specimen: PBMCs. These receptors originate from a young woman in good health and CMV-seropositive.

CDR3 in amino acids: CASSPKPGELFF. As DNA, the CDR3 is TGTGCCAGCAGCCCCAAGCCCGGGGAGCTGTTTTTT. V and J are TRBV7-3 and TRBJ2-2; D ambiguous. The length of the CDR3 is 12 residues. V shed 5 bases and J shed 6 bases, with 7 bases lying between them. Germline loops: CDR1 SGHTA, CDR2 FQGTGA. Using reference TRBV7-3 and TRBJ2-2 for the parts outside the CDR3, the full variable domain is GAGVSQTPSNKVTEKGKYVELRCDPISGHTALYWYRQSLGQGPEFLIYFQGTGAADDSGLPNDRFFAVRPEGSVSTLKIQRTERGDSAVYLCASSPKPGELFFGEGSRLTVL.

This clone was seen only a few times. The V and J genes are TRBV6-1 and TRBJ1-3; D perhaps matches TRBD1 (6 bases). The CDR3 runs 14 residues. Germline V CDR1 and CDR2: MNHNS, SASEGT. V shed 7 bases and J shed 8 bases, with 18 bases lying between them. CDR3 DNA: TGTGCCAGCAAACAGGGCATAGGTGTGGACACCATATATTTT. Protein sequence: CASKQGIGVDTIYF.

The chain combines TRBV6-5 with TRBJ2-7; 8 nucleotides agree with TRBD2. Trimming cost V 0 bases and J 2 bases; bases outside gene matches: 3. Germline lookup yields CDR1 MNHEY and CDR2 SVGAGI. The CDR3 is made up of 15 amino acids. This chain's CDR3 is CASSYSRGGPYEQYF. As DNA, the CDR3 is TGTGCCAGCAGTTACTCGCGCGGGGGGCCCTACGAGCAGTACTTC.

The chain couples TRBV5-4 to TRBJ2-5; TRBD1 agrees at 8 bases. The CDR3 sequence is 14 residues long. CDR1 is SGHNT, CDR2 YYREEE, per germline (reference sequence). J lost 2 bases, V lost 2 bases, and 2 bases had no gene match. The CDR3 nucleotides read TGTGCCAGCAGCTTCAGGGGGCCTCAAGAGACCCAGTACTTC. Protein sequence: CASSFRGPQETQYF.